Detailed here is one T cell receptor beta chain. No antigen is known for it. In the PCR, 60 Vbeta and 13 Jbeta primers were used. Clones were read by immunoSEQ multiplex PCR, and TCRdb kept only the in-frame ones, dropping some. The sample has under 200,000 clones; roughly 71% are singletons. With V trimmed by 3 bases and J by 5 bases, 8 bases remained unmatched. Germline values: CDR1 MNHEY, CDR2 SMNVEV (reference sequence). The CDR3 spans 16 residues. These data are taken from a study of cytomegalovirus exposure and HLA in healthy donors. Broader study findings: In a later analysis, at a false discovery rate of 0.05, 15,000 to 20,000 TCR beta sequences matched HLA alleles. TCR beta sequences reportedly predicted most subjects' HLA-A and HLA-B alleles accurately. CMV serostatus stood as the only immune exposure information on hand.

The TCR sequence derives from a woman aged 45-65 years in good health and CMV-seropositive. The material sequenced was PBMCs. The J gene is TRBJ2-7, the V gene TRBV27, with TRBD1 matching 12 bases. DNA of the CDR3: TGTGCCAGCAGTTTTGTTCCCGGGACAGGGGGCCACGAGCAGTACTTC. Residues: CASSFVPGTGGHEQYF.